This paragraph reports one T cell receptor beta chain. Profiling relied on immunoSEQ multiplex PCR, and the TCRdb table lists in-frame clones only, not all of them. The repertoire holds 65,000 to 75,000 clones, with around 84% as singletons. The data are from a study of OX40 agonist ivuxolimab in advanced cancers. The origin of this receptor is an adult with an advanced solid tumor such as melanoma, head and neck, liver or kidney cancer. The sample consisted of CD4+ or CD8+ T cells sorted from blood, taken in a trial of the OX40 agonist ivuxolimab.

The CDR3 DNA reads as TGCGCCAGCAGCGCCCGCGGAACGGGGAACGAGCAGTACTTC. Translated, it gives CASSARGTGNEQYF. The chain recombines TRBV5-1 with TRBJ2-5, with D possibly being TRBD2 (5 bases). The end of the DNA is better explained by TRBJ2-7, so the J call may be wrong. This CDR3 contains 14 residues. Germline V gives CDR1 SGHRS, CDR2 YFSETQ.